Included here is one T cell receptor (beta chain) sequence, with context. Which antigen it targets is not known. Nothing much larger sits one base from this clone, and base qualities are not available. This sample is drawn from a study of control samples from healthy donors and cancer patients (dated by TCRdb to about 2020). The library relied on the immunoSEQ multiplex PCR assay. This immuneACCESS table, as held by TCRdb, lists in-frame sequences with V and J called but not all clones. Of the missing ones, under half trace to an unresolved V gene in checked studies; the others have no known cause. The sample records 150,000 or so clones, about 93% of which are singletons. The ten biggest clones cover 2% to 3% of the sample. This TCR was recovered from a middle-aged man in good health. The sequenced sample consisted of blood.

The CDR3 in this case is CASSESGYEQYF. The DNA sequence is given as TGCGCCAGCAGTGAGTCGGGATACGAGCAGTACTTC. The chain is made from TRBV10-1 and TRBJ2-7, with the D gene call left open. For CDR1 and CDR2, the germline V gene (reference sequence) lists WNHNN and SYGVQD. Including the terminal cysteine and phenylalanine, the CDR3 comprises 12 residues. Only CDR3 DNA remains: 36 bases, in frame from the first base. V is shortened by 0 bases, J by 4 bases, and the region joining them spans 4 bases.